The table lists the clone carrying this T cell receptor (beta chain) with a count of one. The sample comes from a study of blood T cell repertoires in COVID-19. Study-wide context: In each case, the material was cDNA or gDNA derived from T cells, B-cell-depleted T cells, or PBMCs.

Germline CDR1 and CDR2: SGHRS and YFSETQ. This CDR3 is built from 14 residues. The V end was cut by 0 bases, the J end by 0 bases, with 7 bases between. Generated by immunoSEQ multiplex PCR, the TCRdb table keeps only in-frame clones and is missing some. Here the sample spans approximately 170,000 clones, roughly 88% being singletons. The receptor was isolated from an elderly man with COVID-19, enrolled during active disease. The sample comprised peripheral blood. The J gene is TRBJ2-7, the V gene TRBV5-1; the D is unclear. In DNA form, the CDR3 reads TGCGCCAGCAGCTTGGAGGAGAGCTCCTACGAGCAGTACTTC. Amino acids: CASSLEESSYEQYF.